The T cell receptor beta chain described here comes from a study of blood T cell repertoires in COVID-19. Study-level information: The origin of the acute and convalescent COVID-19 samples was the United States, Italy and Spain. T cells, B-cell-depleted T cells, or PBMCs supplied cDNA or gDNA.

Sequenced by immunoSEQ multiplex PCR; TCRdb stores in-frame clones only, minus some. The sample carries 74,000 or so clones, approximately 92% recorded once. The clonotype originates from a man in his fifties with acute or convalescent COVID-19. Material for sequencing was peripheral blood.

The CDR3: CASSPLAATGELFF. CDR3 DNA sequence: TGTGCCAGCTCACCACTAGCGGCCACCGGGGAGCTGTTTTTT. This chain uses TRBV18 with TRBJ2-2; TRBD2 is a possible D gene (6 bases). The V and J ends lost 1 base and 4 bases respectively, with 7 bases between them. The CDR3 has 14 residues. The germline gives CDR1 KGHSH, CDR2 LQKENI.